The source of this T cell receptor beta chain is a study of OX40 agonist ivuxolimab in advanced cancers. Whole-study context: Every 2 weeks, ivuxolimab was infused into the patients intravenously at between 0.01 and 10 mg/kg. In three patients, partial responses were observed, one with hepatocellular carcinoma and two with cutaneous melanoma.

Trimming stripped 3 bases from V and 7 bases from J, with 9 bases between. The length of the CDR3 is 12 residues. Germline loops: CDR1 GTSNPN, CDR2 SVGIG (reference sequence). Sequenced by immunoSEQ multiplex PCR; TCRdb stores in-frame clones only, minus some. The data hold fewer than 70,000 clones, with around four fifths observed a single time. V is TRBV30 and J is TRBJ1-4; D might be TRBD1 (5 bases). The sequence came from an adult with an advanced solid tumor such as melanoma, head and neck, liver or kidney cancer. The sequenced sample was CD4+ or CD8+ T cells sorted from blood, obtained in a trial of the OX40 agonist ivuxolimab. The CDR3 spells CAWSPQGEKLFF. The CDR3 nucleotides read TGTGCCTGGAGCCCGCAGGGTGAAAAACTGTTTTTT.